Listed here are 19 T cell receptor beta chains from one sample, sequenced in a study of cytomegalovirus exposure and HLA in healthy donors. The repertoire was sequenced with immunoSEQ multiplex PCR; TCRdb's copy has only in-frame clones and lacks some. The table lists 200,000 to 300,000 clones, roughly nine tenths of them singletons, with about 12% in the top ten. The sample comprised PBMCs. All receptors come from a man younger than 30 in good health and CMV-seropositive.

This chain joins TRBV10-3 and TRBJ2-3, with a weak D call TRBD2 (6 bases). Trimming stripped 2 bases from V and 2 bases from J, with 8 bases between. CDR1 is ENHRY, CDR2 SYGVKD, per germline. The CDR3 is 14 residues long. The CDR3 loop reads CAISEGGNTDTQYF. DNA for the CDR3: TGTGCCATCAGTGAGGGAGGGAACACAGATACGCAGTATTTT.

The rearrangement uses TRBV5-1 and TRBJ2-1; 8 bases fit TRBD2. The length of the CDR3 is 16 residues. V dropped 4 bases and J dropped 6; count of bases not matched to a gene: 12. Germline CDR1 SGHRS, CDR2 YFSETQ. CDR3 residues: CASSPKAGDGVNEQFF. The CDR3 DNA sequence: TGCGCCAGCAGCCCCAAAGCGGGAGACGGTGTCAATGAGCAGTTCTTC.

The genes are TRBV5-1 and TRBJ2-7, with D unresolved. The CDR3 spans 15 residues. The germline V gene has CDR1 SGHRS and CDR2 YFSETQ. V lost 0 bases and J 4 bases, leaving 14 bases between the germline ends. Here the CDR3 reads CASSLDYGPLYEQYF. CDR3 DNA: TGCGCCAGCAGCTTGGATTACGGCCCTCTGTACGAGCAGTACTTC.

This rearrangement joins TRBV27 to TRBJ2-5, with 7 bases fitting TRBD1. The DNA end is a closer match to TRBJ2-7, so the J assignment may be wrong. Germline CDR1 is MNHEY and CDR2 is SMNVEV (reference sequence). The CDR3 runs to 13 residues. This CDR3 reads CASSLGQPYEQYF. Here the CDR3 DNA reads TGTGCCAGCAGTTTGGGACAGCCCTACGAGCAGTACTTC.

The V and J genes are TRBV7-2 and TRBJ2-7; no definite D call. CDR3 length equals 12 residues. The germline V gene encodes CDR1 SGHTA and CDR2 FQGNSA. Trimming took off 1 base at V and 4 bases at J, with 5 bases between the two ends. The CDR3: CASSLDIYEQYF. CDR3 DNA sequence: TGTGCCAGCAGCTTAGACATTTACGAGCAGTACTTC. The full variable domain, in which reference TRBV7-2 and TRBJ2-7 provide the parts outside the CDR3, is GAGVSQSPSNKVTEKGKDVELRCDPISGHTALYWYRQSLGQGLEFLIYFQGNSAPDKSGLPSDRFSAERTGGSVSTLTIQRTQQEDSAVYLCASSLDIYEQYFGPGTRLTVT.

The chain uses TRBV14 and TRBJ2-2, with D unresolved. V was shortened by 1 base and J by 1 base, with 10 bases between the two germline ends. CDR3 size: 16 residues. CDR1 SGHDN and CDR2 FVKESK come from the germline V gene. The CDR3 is CASSQGPLRNTGELFF. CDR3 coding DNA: TGTGCCAGCAGCCAAGGGCCCCTCAGGAACACCGGGGAGCTGTTTTTT.

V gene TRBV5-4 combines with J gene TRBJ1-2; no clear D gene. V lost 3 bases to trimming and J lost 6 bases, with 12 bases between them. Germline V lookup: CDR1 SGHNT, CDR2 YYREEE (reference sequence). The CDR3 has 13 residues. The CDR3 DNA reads TGTGCCAGCAGCTCCCTCTTGGGAGATGGCTACACCTTC. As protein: CASSSLLGDGYTF.

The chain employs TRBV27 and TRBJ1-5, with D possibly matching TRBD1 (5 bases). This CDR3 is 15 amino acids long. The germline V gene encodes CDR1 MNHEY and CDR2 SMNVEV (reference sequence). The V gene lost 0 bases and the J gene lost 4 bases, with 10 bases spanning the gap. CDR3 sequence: CASSLSWGVNQPQHF. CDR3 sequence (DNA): TGTGCCAGCAGTTTATCTTGGGGGGTGAATCAGCCCCAGCATTTT.

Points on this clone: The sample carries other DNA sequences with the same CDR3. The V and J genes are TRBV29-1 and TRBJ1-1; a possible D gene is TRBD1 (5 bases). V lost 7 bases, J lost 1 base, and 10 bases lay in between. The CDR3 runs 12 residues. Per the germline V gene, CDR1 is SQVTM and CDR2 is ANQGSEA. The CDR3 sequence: CSAGTGNTEAFF. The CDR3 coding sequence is TGCAGCGCGGGGACGGGGAACACTGAAGCTTTCTTT.

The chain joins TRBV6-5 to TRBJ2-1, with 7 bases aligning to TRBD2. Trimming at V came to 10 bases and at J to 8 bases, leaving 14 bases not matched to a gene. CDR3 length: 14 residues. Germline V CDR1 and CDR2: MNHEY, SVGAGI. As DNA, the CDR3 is TGTGCCACCGAGCGGGGAGGGCCGGGGGATGAGCAGTTCTTC. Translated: CATERGGPGDEQFF.

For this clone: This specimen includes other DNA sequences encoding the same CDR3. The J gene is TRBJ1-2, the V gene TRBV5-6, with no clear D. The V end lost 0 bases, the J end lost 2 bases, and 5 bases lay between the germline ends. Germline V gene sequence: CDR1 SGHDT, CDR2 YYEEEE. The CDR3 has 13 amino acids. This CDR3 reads CASSLGQNYGYTF. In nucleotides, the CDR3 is TGTGCCAGCAGCTTGGGACAAAACTATGGCTACACCTTC.

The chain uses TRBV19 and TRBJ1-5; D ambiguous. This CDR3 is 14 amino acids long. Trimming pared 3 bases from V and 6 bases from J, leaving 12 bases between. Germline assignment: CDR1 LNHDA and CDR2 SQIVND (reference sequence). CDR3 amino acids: CASSMGVGGQPQHF. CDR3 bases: TGTGCCAGTAGTATGGGAGTAGGAGGTCAGCCCCAGCATTTT.

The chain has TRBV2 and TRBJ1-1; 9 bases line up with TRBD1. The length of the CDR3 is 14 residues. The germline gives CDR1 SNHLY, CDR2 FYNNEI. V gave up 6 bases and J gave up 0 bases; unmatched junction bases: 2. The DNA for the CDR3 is TGTGCCAGCAGATGGACAGGGGTGAACACTGAAGCTTTCTTT. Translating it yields CASRWTGVNTEAFF.

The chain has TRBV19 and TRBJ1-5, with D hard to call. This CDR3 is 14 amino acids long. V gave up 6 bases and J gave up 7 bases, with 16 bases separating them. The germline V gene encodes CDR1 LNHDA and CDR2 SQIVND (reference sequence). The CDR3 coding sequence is TGTGCCAGTAGCCCTTGGGCCACGGGGCAGCCCCAGCATTTT. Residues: CASSPWATGQPQHF.

CDR3 DNA: TGTGCCAGCAGGATTACCCCCAGGGGAGACAACGAGCAGTACTTC. Encoded protein: CASRITPRGDNEQYF. The rearrangement joins TRBV2 to TRBJ2-7; D is perhaps TRBD1 (6 bases). V lost 6 bases and J lost 5, with 20 bases in between. This CDR3 region has 15 residues. The germline V gene encodes CDR1 SNHLY and CDR2 FYNNEI.

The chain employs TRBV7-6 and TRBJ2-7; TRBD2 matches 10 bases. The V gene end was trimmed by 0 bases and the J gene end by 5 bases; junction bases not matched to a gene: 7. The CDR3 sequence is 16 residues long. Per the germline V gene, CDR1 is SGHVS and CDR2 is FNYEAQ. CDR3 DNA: TGTGCCAGCAGCTTAGCGGCTAGCGGGAGTTCGAACGAGCAGTACTTC. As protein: CASSLAASGSSNEQYF.

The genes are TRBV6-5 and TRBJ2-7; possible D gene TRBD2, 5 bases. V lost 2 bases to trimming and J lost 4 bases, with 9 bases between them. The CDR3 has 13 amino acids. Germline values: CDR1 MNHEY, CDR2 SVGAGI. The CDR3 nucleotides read TGTGCCAGCAGTTACCCCCCGGGGTACGAGCAGTACTTC. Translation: CASSYPPGYEQYF.

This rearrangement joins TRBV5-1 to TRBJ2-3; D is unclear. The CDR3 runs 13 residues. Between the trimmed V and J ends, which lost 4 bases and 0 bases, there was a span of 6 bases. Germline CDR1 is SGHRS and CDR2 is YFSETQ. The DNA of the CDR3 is TGCGCCAGCAGCGACCGGAGCACAGATACGCAGTATTTT. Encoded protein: CASSDRSTDTQYF.

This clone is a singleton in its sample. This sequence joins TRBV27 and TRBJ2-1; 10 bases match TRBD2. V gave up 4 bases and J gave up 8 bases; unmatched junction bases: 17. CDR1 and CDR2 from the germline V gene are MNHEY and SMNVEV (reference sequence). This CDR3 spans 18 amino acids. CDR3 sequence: CASSSTPYLAGVRDEQFF. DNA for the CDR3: TGTGCCAGCAGTTCCACCCCCTATCTAGCGGGAGTTAGGGATGAGCAGTTCTTC.